This T cell receptor (beta chain) was found in a study of shared clonotypes between healthy human individuals. Clones were sequenced by immunoSEQ multiplex PCR, and TCRdb holds only the in-frame ones, with some missing. The repertoire has millions of clones, roughly 92% of them found once; the top ten carry over 0.12%. Source material: naive CD4+ T cells sorted from blood. Stated subset: CD45RA+ positively selected. This sequence originates from a man aged 18 to 29 in good health.

This CDR3 reads CAWSFENLGAGGYTF. In nucleotides, the CDR3 is TGTGCCTGGAGCTTTGAGAATCTCGGTGCGGGGGGCTACACCTTC. This chain uses TRBV30 with TRBJ1-2; D gene uncertain. Germline V gene lookup returns CDR1 GTSNPN and CDR2 SVGIG (reference sequence). Trimming took off 3 bases at V and 8 bases at J, with 22 bases between the two ends. The CDR3 sequence is 15 residues long.